This T cell receptor (beta chain) was recovered during a study of T-cell reconstitution after alpha-beta-depleted transplantation in children. Overall study findings and caveats: There were reportedly several hundred expanded graft clones from which alpha-beta T cells came about two months after transplant.

This clonotype was observed many times. The antigen is unknown. The CDR3 consists of 21 residues. Trimming shortened V by 1 base and J by 0 bases, and 27 bases separated the two germline ends. Germline values: CDR1 MGHRA, CDR2 YSYEKL. Preparation of the TCRbeta library used unique molecular identifiers. TCRdb recomputed calls from the PCR reads with MiXCR, one row per CDR3 protein. The data show roughly 70,000 distinct CDR3 sequences, with just under 5% seen just once and about 20% held by the top ten. The source of this sequence is a boy in the first two years of life who had a stem cell transplant for acute myeloid leukemia, so the T cells may come from the graft donor. The gene calls are TRBV4-1 and TRBJ1-1; D not resolved. Sample: PBMCs, mostly from graft donor cells, taken 180 days after TCRalphabeta/CD19-depleted stem cell transplant. The CDR3 loop reads CASSQVPGVFSRRPVNTEAFF. The CDR3 nucleotides read TGCGCCAGCAGCCAAGTGCCGGGTGTGTTTAGCCGCCGTCCAGTGAACACTGAAGCTTTCTTT.